The 21 T cell receptor beta chains in this list originate from one sample, sequenced in a study of blood T cell repertoires in COVID-19. Libraries were prepared by immunoSEQ multiplex PCR; TCRdb keeps only in-frame clonotypes and omits some of them. The sample contains hundreds of thousands of clones, roughly 90% of which appear only once. Sequenced sample: PBMCs or T cells enriched from blood (not recorded which). The receptors come from a man aged 55 to 70 who had recovered from COVID-19.

The chain recombines TRBV7-9 with TRBJ1-2; D not resolved. V was clipped by 0 bases and J by 5 bases, with 7 bases between them. The CDR3 has 13 residues. Germline lookup yields CDR1 SEHNR and CDR2 FQNEAQ (reference sequence). The CDR3 DNA reads as TGTGCCAGCAGCTTAGCTCTCAGTTATGGCTACACCTTC. This gives the protein CASSLALSYGYTF.

The chain employs TRBV29-1 and TRBJ2-7; TRBD2 aligns across 9 bases. V trimming: 4 bases; J trimming: 4 bases; junction bases outside the gene matches: 5. The CDR3 spans 13 residues. The V gene's germline CDR1 is SQVTM and CDR2 ANQGSEA. The CDR3, as DNA: TGCAGCGTTGCAGGCGGGAGGGGATACGAGCAGTACTTC. Translation: CSVAGGRGYEQYF.

V gene TRBV2 combines with J gene TRBJ1-1; a possible D gene is TRBD1 (5 bases). The germline V gene has CDR1 SNHLY and CDR2 FYNNEI. The CDR3 spans 12 residues. V lost 5 bases and J 11 bases, leaving 15 bases between the germline ends. The DNA for the CDR3 is TGTGCCAGCAGTCCACTACTTCGGGGGGCTTTCTTT. Encoded protein: CASSPLLRGAFF.

This clone has only one observation. The V call is TRBV7-2, the J call TRBJ2-2; 11 nucleotides match TRBD2. The CDR3 is made up of 19 amino acids. Germline loops: CDR1 SGHTA, CDR2 FQGNSA. V gave up 5 bases and J gave up 1 base; unmatched junction bases: 12. CDR3 residues: CASSTSPPTSGRNTGELFF. In DNA form, the CDR3 reads TGTGCCAGCAGCACTAGCCCACCAACTAGCGGGAGGAACACCGGGGAGCTGTTTTTT.

Only one count was recorded for this clone. The chain uses TRBV6-5 and TRBJ1-2; 7 nucleotides align to TRBD1. The ends lost 7 bases at V and 5 bases at J; junction bases unmatched: 4. Germline V gene sequence: CDR1 MNHEY, CDR2 SVGAGI. The CDR3 extends over 12 amino acids. In DNA form, the CDR3 reads TGTGCCAGCACCTCAGGGGGATATGGCTACACCTTC. Its protein product is CASTSGGYGYTF.

This clone was recorded once. The rearrangement links TRBV2 to TRBJ2-5; the match to TRBD2 covers 7 bases. Trimming cost V 7 bases and J 7 bases; bases outside gene matches: 6. The CDR3 runs 12 residues. CDR1 is SNHLY, CDR2 FYNNEI, per germline. Here the CDR3 DNA reads TGTGCCAGCACCCCTGGGGAGGGGACCCAGTACTTC. Its translation is CASTPGEGTQYF.

The chain employs TRBV5-1 and TRBJ1-6; 8 bases are a match to TRBD1. With V trimmed by 3 bases and J by 10 bases, 9 bases remained unmatched. This CDR3 is built from 15 residues. CDR1 is SGHRS, CDR2 YFSETQ, per germline. CDR3 nucleotide sequence: TGCGCCAGCAGCTGGCAGGGGGCCGGTTCCTCACCCCTCCACTTT. This codes for CASSWQGAGSSPLHF.

The chain couples TRBV5-1 to TRBJ1-5; D uncertain. This CDR3 spans 13 amino acids. Germline CDR1 SGHRS, CDR2 YFSETQ. Trimming took off 0 bases at V and 3 bases at J, with 4 bases between the two ends. The CDR3 reads CASSLGHNQPQHF. CDR3 coding DNA: TGCGCCAGCAGCTTGGGGCACAATCAGCCCCAGCATTTT.

The rearrangement links TRBV5-4 to TRBJ1-2; 8 positions agree with TRBD1. Looked up from germline, CDR1 is SGHNT and CDR2 is YYREEE (reference sequence). V lost 4 bases and J lost 3; bases outside the gene matches: 2. This CDR3 has 13 amino acids. The CDR3 DNA reads as TGTGCCAGCAGCCAGACAGGGGACTATGGCTACACCTTC. Residues: CASSQTGDYGYTF.

V is TRBV12-3 or TRBV12-4 and J is TRBJ2-5, with D unclear. CDR3 length: 13 residues. Trimming took 3 bases from V and 2 from J, leaving 7 bases between them. CDR3 sequence reads: CASSFTAQETQYF. The CDR3 DNA follows: TGTGCCAGCAGTTTTACAGCTCAAGAGACCCAGTACTTC.

The chain joins TRBV3-1 (or the pseudogene TRBV3-2) to TRBJ1-2; 9 bases line up with TRBD1. CDR1 and CDR2 from the germline V gene are LGHDT and YNNKEL (reference sequence). The CDR3 loop spans 14 amino acids. The trim removed 6 bases at V and 5 bases at J, leaving 7 bases unmatched. The DNA of the CDR3 is TGTGCCAGCAGATTCCGGGACAGGGATTATGGCTACACCTTC. Translating gives CASRFRDRDYGYTF.

Points on this clone: The same CDR3 is also encoded by other DNA sequences in this sample. The chain joins TRBV9 to TRBJ2-1, with a possible D match to TRBD2 (6 bases). Per the germline V gene, CDR1 is SGDLS and CDR2 is YYNGEE. This CDR3 region has 14 residues. The ends were cut back, 3 bases at V and 3 bases at J, with 10 bases in the middle. The CDR3 spells CASSDSGGYNEQFF. The CDR3 DNA reads TGTGCCAGCAGCGACTCCGGGGGCTACAATGAGCAGTTCTTC.

Turning to this clone: Additional DNA sequences in this sample encode the identical CDR3. The genes are TRBV19 and TRBJ2-7, with 8 bases fitting TRBD1. The germline V gene encodes CDR1 LNHDA and CDR2 SQIVND (reference sequence). There are 14 residues in the CDR3. V shed 4 bases and J 3 bases; nucleotides not matched to a gene: 5. In DNA, the CDR3 is TGTGCCAGTAGTAGGACAGGGAAGAACTACGAGCAGTACTTC. Encoded protein: CASSRTGKNYEQYF.

The chain recombines TRBV15 with TRBJ2-7, with D possibly TRBD1 on 5 matching bases. The CDR3 spans 13 residues. V lost 3 bases and J lost 2, with 8 bases in between. Germline CDR1 LNHNV, CDR2 YYDKDF (reference sequence). CDR3: CATSRDKTYEQYF. The CDR3 coding sequence is TGTGCCACCAGCAGGGACAAGACCTACGAGCAGTACTTC.

This chain connects TRBV7-9 to TRBJ1-3; tentatively, D is TRBD1 (6 bases). The V end lost 4 bases, the J end lost 0 bases, and 10 bases lay between the germline ends. The CDR3 consists of 15 residues. Per the germline V gene, CDR1 is SEHNR and CDR2 is FQNEAQ (reference sequence). CDR3 DNA sequence: TGTGCCAGCAGCTCGGACAGAAGCTCTGGAAACACCATATATTTT. Translating gives CASSSDRSSGNTIYF.

The chain combines TRBV9 with TRBJ2-1; 10 bases align to TRBD2. The J segment lost 6 bases and the V segment lost 4 bases, leaving 10 bases of the junction unmatched. The CDR3 is 16 residues long. In germline, CDR1 is SGDLS, CDR2 YYNGEE. The chain's CDR3 is CASSTTLAGGVNEQFF. The CDR3 DNA follows: TGTGCCAGCAGCACCACTTTAGCGGGAGGTGTCAATGAGCAGTTCTTC.

The CDR3 spells CAWSSGQGLFSPLHF. CDR3 nucleotide sequence: TGTGCCTGGAGTTCAGGGCAGGGATTGTTTTCACCCCTCCACTTT. J is TRBJ1-6 and V is TRBV30, with D tentatively TRBD1 (5 bases). The CDR3 has 15 residues. Trimming cost V 2 bases and J 9 bases, with 17 bases left between them. CDR1 GTSNPN and CDR2 SVGIG come from the germline V gene (reference sequence).

In its sample, this clone was seen once. CDR3 DNA sequence: TGCAGCTCAGGACAGCTGAACACTGAAGCTTTCTTT. Translated, it gives CSSGQLNTEAFF. The chain employs TRBV29-1 and TRBJ1-1; a weak D match, TRBD1 (6 bases). Germline lookup yields CDR1 SQVTM and CDR2 ANQGSEA. CDR3 size: 12 residues. V was cut by 8 bases and J by 0 bases, with 10 bases left in between.

This chain uses TRBV10-2 with TRBJ2-7, with 12 bases fitting TRBD1. Germline V gives CDR1 WSHSY, CDR2 SAAADI. V trimming: 6 bases; J trimming: 7 bases; junction bases outside the gene matches: 7. The CDR3 extends over 14 amino acids. This CDR3 is CASRTGTGGLEQYF. The CDR3 coding sequence is TGCGCCAGCAGAACCGGGACAGGGGGCTTAGAGCAGTACTTC.

V usage is TRBV2 and J usage is TRBJ1-1; 12 nucleotides agree with TRBD1. The CDR3 consists of 14 residues. The V segment lost 8 bases and the J segment 7 bases; nucleotides outside the gene matches: 8. The germline V gene encodes CDR1 SNHLY and CDR2 FYNNEI. DNA of the CDR3: TGTGCCAGCGGATCGGGACAGGGGGCGATTGAAGCTTTCTTT. Translating it yields CASGSGQGAIEAFF.

The J gene is TRBJ2-7, the V gene TRBV3-1 (or the pseudogene TRBV3-2), with TRBD2 matching 9 bases. Trimming cost V 1 base and J 6 bases; bases outside gene matches: 10. CDR3 size: 16 residues. The germline V gene encodes CDR1 LGHDT and CDR2 YNNKEL (reference sequence). This CDR3 is CASSQAVAGVPGEQYF. The DNA for the CDR3 is TGTGCCAGCAGCCAAGCGGTAGCGGGAGTGCCTGGCGAGCAGTACTTC.